The 2 T cell receptor beta chains presented below share a single source sample, sequenced in a study of T cell responses to AZD1222 COVID-19 vaccine. Here immunoSEQ multiplex PCR was the method, and the copy in TCRdb shows in-frame clones only, minus some. Altogether around 120,000 clones are present, approximately 85% being singletons, with the ten largest covering over 5%. This specimen consisted of peripheral blood, obtained on day 0 of AZD1222 vaccination. These receptors were obtained from an adult in good health.

The chain links TRBV3-1 (or the pseudogene TRBV3-2) to TRBJ2-7; unclear D gene. Trimming removed 0 bases at V and 9 bases at J, with 9 bases between. The CDR3 consists of 12 residues. Germline CDR1 is LGHDT and CDR2 is YNNKEL (reference sequence). The CDR3 region is CASSQDPRLQYF. As DNA, the CDR3 is TGTGCCAGCAGCCAAGATCCCAGGCTGCAGTACTTC.

The chain is built from TRBV7-9 and TRBJ2-7; 7 nucleotides agree with TRBD1. The CDR3 runs 16 residues. Germline V gene data show CDR1 as SEHNR and CDR2 as FQNEAQ (reference sequence). Germline trimming cut 6 bases from V and 2 bases from J; bases unmatched to any gene: 13. CDR3 protein: CASRSTGSSGTYEQYF. As DNA, the CDR3 is TGTGCCAGCAGATCGACAGGGAGTTCGGGCACCTACGAGCAGTACTTC.